This T cell receptor beta chain comes out of a study of cytomegalovirus exposure and HLA in healthy donors. CDR3 length: 18 amino acids. The V gene lost 1 base and the J gene lost 0 bases, with 19 bases spanning the gap. Germline V gene data show CDR1 as LGHNA and CDR2 as YNFKEQ. PCR primers comprised 60 Vbeta and 13 Jbeta primers. Only in-frame clones appear in the TCRdb table, and some are missing; sequencing was by immunoSEQ multiplex PCR. The data show some 75,000 clones, 60% to 85% seen once. As regards this clone: The antigen is unknown.

Study-wide results and limits: Many donors carried some public TCRs, although rarity characterized most TCR sequences. Researchers catalogued 150 or so TCR beta chains as cytomegalovirus-associated. After further analysis at a later stage, 16,951 TCR beta sequences were associated with HLA alleles at 0.05 false discovery rate.

The donors gave bone marrow, and they were healthy. This clonotype originated in a man younger than 35 in good health and CMV-seropositive. The sample taken for sequencing was PBMCs. The rearrangement joins TRBV4-2 to TRBJ2-7; perhaps TRBD1 as D (8 bases). CDR3 in DNA: TGTGCCAGCAGCCAAGTGGGGCAGGGGGCGGGAGTCTCCTACGAGCAGTACTTC. Amino acid sequence: CASSQVGQGAGVSYEQYF.